Listed below are T cell receptor beta chains from one sample, sequenced in a study of blood T cell repertoires in COVID-19. Clones were sequenced by immunoSEQ multiplex PCR, and TCRdb holds only the in-frame ones, with some missing. The data show about 300,000 clones, with around 86% seen just once and approximately 4.1% held by the top ten. The sequencing sample was made of PBMCs or T cells enriched from blood (not recorded which). These receptors came from a man aged 25 to 40 who had recovered from COVID-19. Both conserved end residues are part of each CDR3. Each record gives: J gene, D gene, clone size, V gene, CDR3 DNA, CDR3 protein. A D gene is named only where the DNA matches it firmly. Clone size, where shown, is once, few, many, or a class for clones that have expanded.

J gene: TRBJ2-5
D gene: TRBD2
clone size: NA
V gene: TRBV10-3
CDR3 DNA: TGTGCCATCAGCCGCTCCCCGGGTGGTAGCGGGGGGGCGGGCGAGACCCAGTACTTC
CDR3 protein: CAISRSPGGSGGAGETQYF

J gene: TRBJ2-7
D gene: TRBD1
clone size: NA
V gene: TRBV7-9
CDR3 DNA: TGTGCCAGCAGCTTAATGCCCGGGACAGGGGGCTTCTACGAGCAGTACTTC
CDR3 protein: CASSLMPGTGGFYEQYF

J gene: TRBJ2-3
D gene: NA
clone size: NA
V gene: TRBV7-2
CDR3 DNA: TGTGCCAGCAGGGACTTCCCTGGCACAGATACGCAGTATTTT
CDR3 protein: CASRDFPGTDTQYF

J gene: TRBJ2-7
D gene: NA
clone size: NA
V gene: TRBV28
CDR3 DNA: TGTGCCAGCAGTTTCCGACTACATGGGTTACACGAGCAGTACTTC
CDR3 protein: CASSFRLHGLHEQYF

J gene: TRBJ2-1
D gene: TRBD1
clone size: NA
V gene: TRBV18
CDR3 DNA: TGTGCCAGCTCACCCATCGCCGGGACAGGGCGAAACAATGAGCAGTTCTTC
CDR3 protein: CASSPIAGTGRNNEQFF

J gene: TRBJ1-5
D gene: TRBD1
clone size: NA
V gene: TRBV6-5
CDR3 DNA: TGTGCCAGCAGAATAGGGACAGGGGGCAGGCAGCCCCAGCATTTT
CDR3 protein: CASRIGTGGRQPQHF

J gene: TRBJ1-3
D gene: TRBD1
clone size: NA
V gene: TRBV7-2
CDR3 DNA: TGTGCCAGCAGCTTCCTCACAGGGGACTTTGCTTCCTCTGGAAACACCATATATTTT
CDR3 protein: CASSFLTGDFASSGNTIYF

J gene: TRBJ2-2
D gene: TRBD1
clone size: NA
V gene: TRBV5-6
CDR3 DNA: TGTGCCAGCAGATACAGGGGGCGCACCGGGGAGCTGTTTTTT
CDR3 protein: CASRYRGRTGELFF

J gene: TRBJ2-5
D gene: TRBD1
clone size: NA
V gene: TRBV24-1
CDR3 DNA: TGTGCCACCAGCCGACAGGGCTCACAAGAGACCCAGTACTTC
CDR3 protein: CATSRQGSQETQYF

J gene: TRBJ2-7
D gene: TRBD1
clone size: NA
V gene: TRBV5-4
CDR3 DNA: TGTGCCAGCAGGCGGACAGGGGAGGCCTCCTACGAGCAGTACTTC
CDR3 protein: CASRRTGEASYEQYF

J gene: TRBJ1-2
D gene: TRBD1
clone size: NA
V gene: TRBV19
CDR3 DNA: TGTGCCAGTCACCTAGGGGGCAGCTATGGCTACACCTTC
CDR3 protein: CASHLGGSYGYTF

J gene: TRBJ1-2
D gene: NA
clone size: NA
V gene: TRBV6-4
CDR3 DNA: TGTGCCAGCAGTGACTCAGGGCAGGCGGGCTATGGCTACACCTTC
CDR3 protein: CASSDSGQAGYGYTF

J gene: TRBJ2-7
D gene: TRBD2
clone size: NA
V gene: TRBV19
CDR3 DNA: TGTGCCAGTAGTATAGATCGGGGGCTAGCGGGATACTACGAGCAGTACTTC
CDR3 protein: CASSIDRGLAGYYEQYF

J gene: TRBJ2-7
D gene: NA
clone size: NA
V gene: TRBV11-2
CDR3 DNA: TGTGCCAGCAGCCCTCCTGCAGGCCGCCGTTGGTACGAGCAGTACTTC
CDR3 protein: CASSPPAGRRWYEQYF

J gene: TRBJ2-7
D gene: NA
clone size: NA
V gene: TRBV18
CDR3 DNA: TGTGCCAGCTCACCTAAGACGACTTCCTCCTACGAGCAGTACTTC
CDR3 protein: CASSPKTTSSYEQYF

J gene: TRBJ2-3
D gene: NA
clone size: NA
V gene: TRBV2
CDR3 DNA: TGTGCCAGCAGTGTCCCGGGCACAGATACGCAGTATTTT
CDR3 protein: CASSVPGTDTQYF

J gene: TRBJ2-2
D gene: TRBD1
clone size: NA
V gene: TRBV4-1
CDR3 DNA: TGCGCCAGCAGCCAACCCGATACCGGACAGGGGACAAACACCGGGGAGCTGTTTTTT
CDR3 protein: CASSQPDTGQGTNTGELFF

J gene: TRBJ2-2
D gene: NA
clone size: NA
V gene: TRBV7-2
CDR3 DNA: TGTGCCACCCGACTGGTCACCGGGGAGCTGTTTTTT
CDR3 protein: CATRLVTGELFF

J gene: TRBJ1-2
D gene: TRBD1
clone size: NA
V gene: TRBV5-4
CDR3 DNA: TGTGCCAGCAGCTTGTCACAGGGGTACTATGGCTACACCTTC
CDR3 protein: CASSLSQGYYGYTF

J gene: TRBJ2-5
D gene: TRBD2
clone size: NA
V gene: TRBV18
CDR3 DNA: TGTGCCAGCTCACTGACTAGCGGACAAGAGACCCAGTACTTC
CDR3 protein: CASSLTSGQETQYF

J gene: TRBJ1-3
D gene: NA
clone size: NA
V gene: TRBV6-5
CDR3 DNA: TGTGCCAGCAGCGACGGGACATTCCCTGGAAACACCATATATTTT
CDR3 protein: CASSDGTFPGNTIYF

J gene: TRBJ1-2
D gene: NA
clone size: NA
V gene: TRBV28
CDR3 DNA: TGTGCCAGCAGTACTCTAACCGCTAACTATGGCTACACCTTC
CDR3 protein: CASSTLTANYGYTF

J gene: TRBJ1-2
D gene: TRBD1
clone size: NA
V gene: TRBV6-5
CDR3 DNA: TGTGCCAGCAGGAGACAGGGTAACTATGGCTACACCTTC
CDR3 protein: CASRRQGNYGYTF

J gene: TRBJ1-5
D gene: NA
clone size: few
V gene: TRBV6-5
CDR3 DNA: TGTGCCAGCAATTCAGGGGCTTATAGCAATCAGCCCCAGCATTTT
CDR3 protein: CASNSGAYSNQPQHF

J gene: TRBJ2-1
D gene: TRBD2
clone size: NA
V gene: TRBV7-9
CDR3 DNA: TGTGCCAGCAGGGGGACTAGCGGATACAATGAGCAGTTCTTC
CDR3 protein: CASRGTSGYNEQFF

J gene: TRBJ1-1
D gene: TRBD1
clone size: NA
V gene: TRBV7-9
CDR3 DNA: TGTGCCAGCAGCTTATCCGGGACAGGGTACACTGAAGCTTTCTTT
CDR3 protein: CASSLSGTGYTEAFF

J gene: TRBJ2-5
D gene: NA
clone size: NA
V gene: TRBV2
CDR3 DNA: TGTGCCAGCAGAGCGACAGGCCATCAAGAGACCCAGTACTTC
CDR3 protein: CASRATGHQETQYF

J gene: TRBJ1-5
D gene: NA
clone size: NA
V gene: TRBV12-3/TRBV12-4
CDR3 DNA: TGTGCCAGCCGGCAGGGGACGGATCAGCCCCAGCATTTT
CDR3 protein: CASRQGTDQPQHF

J gene: TRBJ2-7
D gene: NA
clone size: few
V gene: TRBV7-8
CDR3 DNA: TGTGCCAGCAGCTTAGGGCCCTCGGGAGACTACGAGCAGTACTTC
CDR3 protein: CASSLGPSGDYEQYF

J gene: TRBJ2-1
D gene: TRBD2
clone size: NA
V gene: TRBV24-1
CDR3 DNA: TGTGCCACCAAGGGGGCGGGAGGGAGCTCCTACAATGAGCAGTTCTTC
CDR3 protein: CATKGAGGSSYNEQFF

J gene: TRBJ2-1
D gene: TRBD1
clone size: NA
V gene: TRBV2
CDR3 DNA: TGTGCCAGGGAGATTACCGGGACAGGGATGAGGGATGAGCAGTTCTTC
CDR3 protein: CAREITGTGMRDEQFF

J gene: TRBJ1-2
D gene: TRBD1
clone size: NA
V gene: TRBV28
CDR3 DNA: TGTGCCAGCAGTTTTCCGGGACAGGGGAACTATGGCTACACCTTC
CDR3 protein: CASSFPGQGNYGYTF

J gene: TRBJ2-7
D gene: TRBD2
clone size: NA
V gene: TRBV9
CDR3 DNA: TGTGCCAGCAGCGTAGCTACTAGGACTAGCGGTTTCTACGAGCAGTACTTC
CDR3 protein: CASSVATRTSGFYEQYF

J gene: TRBJ2-3
D gene: TRBD2
clone size: once
V gene: TRBV20-1
CDR3 DNA: TGCAGTGCTAGGCGGGAGTATACGCAGTATTTT
CDR3 protein: CSARREYTQYF

J gene: TRBJ2-1
D gene: NA
clone size: NA
V gene: TRBV28
CDR3 DNA: TGTGCCAGCTCCTACAGGGAAGCCTACAATGAGCAGTTCTTC
CDR3 protein: CASSYREAYNEQFF

J gene: TRBJ2-3
D gene: NA
clone size: few
V gene: TRBV14
CDR3 DNA: TGTGCCAGCAGCCAAGACTGGACCCAGGGACTGAACACAGATACGCAGTATTTT
CDR3 protein: CASSQDWTQGLNTDTQYF

J gene: TRBJ2-2
D gene: TRBD1
clone size: NA
V gene: TRBV27
CDR3 DNA: TGTGCCAGCAGTCTTGGGACAGGGGGCACCACCGGGGAGCTGTTTTTT
CDR3 protein: CASSLGTGGTTGELFF

J gene: TRBJ1-5
D gene: TRBD1
clone size: few
V gene: TRBV7-6
CDR3 DNA: TGTGCCAGCAGCCGTGGGACAGGGGGGAGCCAGCCCCAGCATTTT
CDR3 protein: CASSRGTGGSQPQHF

J gene: TRBJ1-1
D gene: TRBD1
clone size: NA
V gene: TRBV27
CDR3 DNA: TGTGCCAGCAGTTCATGGACAGGGTCCACTGAAGCTTTCTTT
CDR3 protein: CASSSWTGSTEAFF

J gene: TRBJ2-7
D gene: TRBD2
clone size: NA
V gene: TRBV30
CDR3 DNA: TGTGCCTGGAGTGCGGGAGTCTGGGCTAGCGGGGGCGGTTGGGGTGGATGGCAGTACTTC
CDR3 protein: CAWSAGVWASGGGWGGWQYF

J gene: TRBJ2-1
D gene: TRBD1
clone size: NA
V gene: TRBV18
CDR3 DNA: TGTGCCAGCTCACTGACGTTGGGACAGCTCTCCAATGAGCAGTTCTTC
CDR3 protein: CASSLTLGQLSNEQFF

J gene: TRBJ2-7
D gene: NA
clone size: few
V gene: TRBV30
CDR3 DNA: TGTGCCTGGGGGACACCAACCCCCTACGAGCAGTACTTC
CDR3 protein: CAWGTPTPYEQYF

J gene: TRBJ1-2
D gene: NA
clone size: NA
V gene: TRBV18
CDR3 DNA: TGTGCCAGCTCACTGGACACTAACTATGGCTACACCTTC
CDR3 protein: CASSLDTNYGYTF

J gene: TRBJ2-1
D gene: TRBD1
clone size: NA
V gene: TRBV19
CDR3 DNA: TGTGCCAGTAGTATGGGACAGGCCCCTTCCTACAATGAGCAGTTCTTC
CDR3 protein: CASSMGQAPSYNEQFF

J gene: TRBJ2-2
D gene: NA
clone size: NA
V gene: TRBV29-1
CDR3 DNA: TGCAGCGTTGAGTGGGCAGCTACGAACACCGGGGAGCTGTTTTTT
CDR3 protein: CSVEWAATNTGELFF

J gene: TRBJ1-1
D gene: NA
clone size: NA
V gene: TRBV24-1
CDR3 DNA: TGTGCCACCAGTGCCGGGGGGACGACTGAAGCTTTCTTT
CDR3 protein: CATSAGGTTEAFF

J gene: TRBJ2-2
D gene: NA
clone size: NA
V gene: TRBV11-2
CDR3 DNA: TGTGCCAGCAGCGAACAGACTACGAACACCGGGGAGCTGTTTTTT
CDR3 protein: CASSEQTTNTGELFF

J gene: TRBJ1-1
D gene: NA
clone size: NA
V gene: TRBV2
CDR3 DNA: TGTGCCAGCAGTCGGGAATTGAACACTGAAGCTTTCTTT
CDR3 protein: CASSRELNTEAFF

J gene: TRBJ2-7
D gene: NA
clone size: few
V gene: TRBV6-5
CDR3 DNA: TGTGCCAGCAGCCCATGGAGAGAGCAGTACTTC
CDR3 protein: CASSPWREQYF

J gene: TRBJ1-5
D gene: TRBD1
clone size: NA
V gene: TRBV28
CDR3 DNA: TGTGCCAGCAGTTTCGCAGGGGGGAGCAATCAGCCCCAGCATTTT
CDR3 protein: CASSFAGGSNQPQHF

J gene: TRBJ1-6
D gene: TRBD1
clone size: NA
V gene: TRBV18
CDR3 DNA: TGTGCCAGCTCACTGACAGGGGGCCTCTCGAGCTCCTATAATTCACCCCTCCACTTT
CDR3 protein: CASSLTGGLSSSYNSPLHF

J gene: TRBJ1-1
D gene: TRBD1
clone size: NA
V gene: TRBV6-5
CDR3 DNA: TGTGCCAGCAGTTGGCGACAGGGGGAAGCTTTCTTT
CDR3 protein: CASSWRQGEAFF

J gene: TRBJ1-5
D gene: TRBD1
clone size: NA
V gene: TRBV30
CDR3 DNA: TGTGCCTGGAGTCCGGGACAGGGACCTTGGGGGCCCCAGCATTTT
CDR3 protein: CAWSPGQGPWGPQHF

J gene: TRBJ2-7
D gene: NA
clone size: NA
V gene: TRBV19
CDR3 DNA: TGTGCCAGTAGTATCTCTGGAGGGGGCCTTAGCTCCTACGAGCAGTACTTC
CDR3 protein: CASSISGGGLSSYEQYF

J gene: TRBJ2-1
D gene: NA
clone size: NA
V gene: TRBV6-6
CDR3 DNA: TGTGCCAGCGGGAGTCTATACGGCAATGAGCAGTTCTTC
CDR3 protein: CASGSLYGNEQFF

J gene: TRBJ2-1
D gene: TRBD2
clone size: NA
V gene: TRBV7-2
CDR3 DNA: TGTGCCAGCAGCTTAGATGCTGTAGCGGGGGGTTCCGATGAGCAGTTCTTC
CDR3 protein: CASSLDAVAGGSDEQFF

J gene: TRBJ2-1
D gene: TRBD2
clone size: few
V gene: TRBV11-2
CDR3 DNA: TGTGCCAGCAGCTTATATGATATTAGCGGGAGGAGGAATGAGCAGTTCTTC
CDR3 protein: CASSLYDISGRRNEQFF

J gene: TRBJ2-2
D gene: NA
clone size: NA
V gene: TRBV5-4
CDR3 DNA: TGTGCCAGCAGCTTGTGGCTCTCCGACATCGGGGAGCTGTTTTTT
CDR3 protein: CASSLWLSDIGELFF

J gene: TRBJ2-7
D gene: TRBD2
clone size: NA
V gene: TRBV11-3
CDR3 DNA: TGTGCCAGCAGCTCGGGACTAGCGGGAGAAGGCCCCTACGAGCAGTACTTC
CDR3 protein: CASSSGLAGEGPYEQYF

J gene: TRBJ2-7
D gene: NA
clone size: NA
V gene: TRBV7-9
CDR3 DNA: TGTGCCAGCAGCCTCTCCGGGGTCACGTCCTACGAGCAGTACTTC
CDR3 protein: CASSLSGVTSYEQYF